This T cell receptor (beta chain) was retrieved from a study of response to subunit inactivated influenza vaccine. Study results and limitations: T cells newly recruited by each seasonal influenza vaccination are few, the authors suggested.

V lost 1 base and J 2 bases, leaving 12 bases between the germline ends. The CDR3 loop spans 15 amino acids. The germline V gene encodes CDR1 SGHAT and CDR2 FQNNGV. Each CDR3 protein is one row after TCRdb ran MiXCR on the RT-PCR reads. Of 500,000 or so distinct CDR3 sequences in the sample, approximately 9.9% were seen once. Note on this clonotype: The antigen is undetermined.

This rearrangement joins TRBV11-2 to TRBJ2-7, with D possibly being TRBD2 (5 bases). The receptor's source is a man aged 45-65 years who received an inactivated influenza vaccine. The sequencing here drew on PBMCs from blood, taken roughly 48 days after vaccination. The CDR3: CASSLGRTPAYEQYF. DNA for the CDR3: TGTGCCAGCAGCTTAGGCAGGACTCCAGCCTACGAGCAGTACTTC.